This TCR beta chain stems from a study of cytomegalovirus exposure and HLA in healthy donors. Study-wide findings and caveats: Serostatus for CMV was the only available immune exposure information. Roughly even sequencing depth across donors was the assumption behind the presence/absence analyses. A few V segments could not be told apart, such as TRBV6-2 and TRBV6-3, and were left out. The listing of some 170 TCR beta chains classed them as cytomegalovirus-associated.

V trimming: 6 bases; J trimming: 4 bases; junction bases outside the gene matches: 7. CDR3 length equals 14 residues. Germline CDR1 and CDR2: MDHEN and SYDVKM. The study ran its PCR with 60 Vbeta and 13 Jbeta primers. Measured with immunoSEQ multiplex PCR; TCRdb has only the in-frame clones, and not every one. Its listing shows around 210,000 clones. In regard to this clone: Its antigen is not known.

The sample consisted of PBMCs. The chain employs TRBV28 and TRBJ1-2, with 8 nucleotides matching TRBD1. This sequence originates from a girl aged 2 to 10 in good health and CMV-seropositive. CDR3 amino acids: CASRSQGAGYGYTF. Here the CDR3 DNA reads TGTGCCAGCAGGTCTCAGGGGGCCGGCTATGGCTACACCTTC.